This T cell receptor (beta chain) was captured in a study of control samples from healthy donors and cancer patients. With 0 bases clipped from V and 1 base from J, the junction kept 3 bases outside the gene matches. The germline CDR1 and CDR2 sequences are LGHDT and YNNKEL (reference sequence). The CDR3 length is 16 residues. TCRdb keeps only in-frame clones here, not all; method: immunoSEQ multiplex PCR. The data show over 150,000 clones, approximately 94% seen once. The source is a woman aged 18-29 years in good health. This rearrangement joins TRBV3-1 (or the pseudogene TRBV3-2) to TRBJ2-1, with TRBD2 identical over 7 bases. Sequenced: blood. The chain's CDR3 is CASSQEGGLSYNEQFF. The CDR3 bases are TGTGCCAGCAGCCAAGAGGGAGGGTTATCCTACAATGAGCAGTTCTTC.